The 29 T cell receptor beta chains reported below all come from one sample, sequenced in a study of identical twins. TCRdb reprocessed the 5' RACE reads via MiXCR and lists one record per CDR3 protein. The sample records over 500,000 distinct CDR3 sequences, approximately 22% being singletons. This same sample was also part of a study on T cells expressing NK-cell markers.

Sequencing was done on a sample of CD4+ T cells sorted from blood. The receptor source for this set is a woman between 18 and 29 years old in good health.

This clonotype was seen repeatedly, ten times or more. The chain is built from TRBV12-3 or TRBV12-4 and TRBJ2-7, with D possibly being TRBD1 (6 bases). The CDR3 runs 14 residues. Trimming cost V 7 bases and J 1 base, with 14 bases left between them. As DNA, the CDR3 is TGTGCCAGCACCTCAACAGGGAAATCCTACGAGCAGTACTTC. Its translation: CASTSTGKSYEQYF.

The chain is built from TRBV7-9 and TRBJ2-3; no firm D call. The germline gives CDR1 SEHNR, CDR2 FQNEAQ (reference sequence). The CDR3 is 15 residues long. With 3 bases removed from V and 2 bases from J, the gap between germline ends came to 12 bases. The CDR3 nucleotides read TGTGCCAGCAGCTTGGTTGGCCACAACACAGATACGCAGTATTTT. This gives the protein CASSLVGHNTDTQYF.

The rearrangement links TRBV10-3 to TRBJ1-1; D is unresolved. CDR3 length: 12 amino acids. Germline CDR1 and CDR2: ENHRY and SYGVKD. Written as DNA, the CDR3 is TGTGCGACCAGGCACGGGAACACTGAAGCTTTCTTT. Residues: CATRHGNTEAFF.

The CDR3 spells CSVDGLALNTGELFF. CDR3 in DNA: TGCAGCGTTGACGGACTAGCGCTGAACACCGGGGAGCTGTTTTTT. V and J are TRBV29-1 and TRBJ2-2, with 9 bases that match TRBD2. This CDR3 is built from 15 residues. Germline CDR1 and CDR2: SQVTM and ANQGSEA. Trimming removed 3 bases from V and 1 base from J; junction bases left unmatched: 3.

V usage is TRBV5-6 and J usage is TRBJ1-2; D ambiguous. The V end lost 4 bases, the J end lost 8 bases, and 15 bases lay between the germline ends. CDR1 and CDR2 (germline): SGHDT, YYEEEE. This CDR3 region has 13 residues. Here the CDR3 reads CASSLTRTAGYTF. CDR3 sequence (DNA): TGTGCCAGCAGCCTAACAAGGACGGCCGGCTACACCTTC.

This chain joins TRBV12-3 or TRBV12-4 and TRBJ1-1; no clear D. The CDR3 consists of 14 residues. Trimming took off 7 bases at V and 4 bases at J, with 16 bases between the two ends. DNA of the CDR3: TGTGCCAGCACCCCTCATCGGGAGGTCACTGAAGCTTTCTTT. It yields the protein CASTPHREVTEAFF.

CDR3 sequence reads: CASTRDSNTDTQYF. The CDR3 region has the DNA TGCGCCAGCACCCGGGACAGCAACACAGATACGCAGTATTTT. The J gene is TRBJ2-3, the V gene TRBV5-1, with 7 bases fitting TRBD1. Germline values: CDR1 SGHRS, CDR2 YFSETQ. The CDR3 is 14 residues long. Germline trimming cut 6 bases from V and 2 bases from J; bases unmatched to any gene: 6.

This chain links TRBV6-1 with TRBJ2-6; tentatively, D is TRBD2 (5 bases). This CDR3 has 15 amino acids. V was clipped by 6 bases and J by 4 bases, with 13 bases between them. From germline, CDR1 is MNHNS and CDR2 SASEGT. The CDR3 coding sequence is TGTGCCAGCAGCTCGAGGGCCGGGGGGGCCAACGTCCTGACTTTC. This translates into CASSSRAGGANVLTF.

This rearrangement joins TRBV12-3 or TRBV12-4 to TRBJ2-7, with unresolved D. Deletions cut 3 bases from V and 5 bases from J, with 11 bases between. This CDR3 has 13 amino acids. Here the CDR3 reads CASSFWGTDEQYF. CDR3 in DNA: TGTGCCAGCAGTTTTTGGGGAACGGACGAGCAGTACTTC.

CDR3 sequence (DNA): TGCAGTGCTGTGGGGACAGGGGGCGCCTATGGCTACACCTTC. This gives the protein CSAVGTGGAYGYTF. The rearrangement uses TRBV20-1 and TRBJ1-2; 12 nucleotides agree with TRBD1. V was clipped by 5 bases and J by 4 bases; unmatched bases: 5. The CDR3 length is 14 residues. The V gene's germline CDR1 is DFQATT and CDR2 SNEGSKA (reference sequence).

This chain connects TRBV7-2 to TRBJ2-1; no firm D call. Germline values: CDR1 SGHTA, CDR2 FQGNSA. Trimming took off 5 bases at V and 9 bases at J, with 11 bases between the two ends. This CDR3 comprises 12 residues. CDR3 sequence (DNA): TGTGCCAGCAGCCCCAGTCGGGCTGAGCAGTTCTTC. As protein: CASSPSRAEQFF. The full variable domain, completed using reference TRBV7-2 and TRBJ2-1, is GAGVSQSPSNKVTEKGKDVELRCDPISGHTALYWYRQSLGQGLEFLIYFQGNSAPDKSGLPSDRFSAERTGGSVSTLTIQRTQQEDSAVYLCASSPSRAEQFFGPGTRLTVL.

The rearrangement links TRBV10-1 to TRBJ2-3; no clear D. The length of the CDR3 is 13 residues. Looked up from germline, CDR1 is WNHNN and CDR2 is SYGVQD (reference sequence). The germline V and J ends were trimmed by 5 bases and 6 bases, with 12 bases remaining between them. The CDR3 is CASSQNTGDTQYF. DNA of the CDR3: TGCGCCAGCAGTCAGAACACCGGGGATACGCAGTATTTT.

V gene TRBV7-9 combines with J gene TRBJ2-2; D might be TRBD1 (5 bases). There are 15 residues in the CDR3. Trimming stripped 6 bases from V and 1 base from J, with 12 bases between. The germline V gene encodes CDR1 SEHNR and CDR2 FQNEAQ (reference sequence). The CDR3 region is CASRPGIGNTGELFF. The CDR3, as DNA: TGTGCCAGCAGACCAGGGATAGGGAACACCGGGGAGCTGTTTTTT. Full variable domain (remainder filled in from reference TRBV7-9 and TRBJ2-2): DTGVSQNPRHKITKRGQNVTFRCDPISEHNRLYWYRQTLGQGPEFLTYFQNEAQLEKSRLLSDRFSAERPKGSFSTLEIQRTEQGDSAMYLCASRPGIGNTGELFFGEGSRLTVL.

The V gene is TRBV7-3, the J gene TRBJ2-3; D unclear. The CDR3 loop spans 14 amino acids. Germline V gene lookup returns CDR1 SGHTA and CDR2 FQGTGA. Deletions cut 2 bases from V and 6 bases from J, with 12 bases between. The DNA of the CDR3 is TGTGCCAGCAGCTTACTGCGCCGTCCCGATACGCAGTATTTT. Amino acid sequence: CASSLLRRPDTQYF. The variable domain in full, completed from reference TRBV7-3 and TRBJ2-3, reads GAGVSQTPSNKVTEKGKYVELRCDPISGHTALYWYRQSLGQGPEFLIYFQGTGAADDSGLPNDRFFAVRPEGSVSTLKIQRTERGDSAVYLCASSLLRRPDTQYFGPGTRLTVL.

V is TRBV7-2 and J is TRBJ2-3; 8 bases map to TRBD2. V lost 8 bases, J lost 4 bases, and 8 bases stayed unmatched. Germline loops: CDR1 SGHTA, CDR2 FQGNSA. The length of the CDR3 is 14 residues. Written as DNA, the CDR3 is TGTGCCAGCTTGGCGGGGGGAGGCGCAGATACGCAGTATTTT. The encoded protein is CASLAGGGADTQYF.

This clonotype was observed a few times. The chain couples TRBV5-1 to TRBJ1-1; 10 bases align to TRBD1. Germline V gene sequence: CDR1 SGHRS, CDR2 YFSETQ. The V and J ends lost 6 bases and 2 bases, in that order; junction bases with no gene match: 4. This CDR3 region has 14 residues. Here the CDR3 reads CASTLTGGNTEAFF. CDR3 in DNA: TGCGCCAGCACACTGACAGGGGGCAACACTGAAGCTTTCTTT.

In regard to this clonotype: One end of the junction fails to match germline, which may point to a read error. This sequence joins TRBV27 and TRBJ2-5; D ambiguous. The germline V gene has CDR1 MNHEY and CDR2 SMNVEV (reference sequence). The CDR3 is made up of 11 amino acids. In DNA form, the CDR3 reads TGTGCCAGCAGTTTTCAAGGGACCCAGTACTTC. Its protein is CASSFQGTQYF.

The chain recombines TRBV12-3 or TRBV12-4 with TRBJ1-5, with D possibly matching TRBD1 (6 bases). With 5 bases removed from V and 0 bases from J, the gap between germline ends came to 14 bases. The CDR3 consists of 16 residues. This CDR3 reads CASSLGTPYSNQPQHF. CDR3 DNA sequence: TGTGCCAGCAGTCTAGGGACACCTTATAGCAATCAGCCCCAGCATTTT.

The CDR3 sequence is CASRTVGPTEAFF. The CDR3 DNA is TGTGCCAGCAGGACAGTCGGTCCCACTGAAGCTTTCTTT. The genes are TRBV2 and TRBJ1-1; TRBD1 might be the D (5 bases). The V end lost 6 bases, the J end lost 4 bases, and 12 bases lay between the germline ends. Looked up from germline, CDR1 is SNHLY and CDR2 is FYNNEI. This CDR3 comprises 13 residues.

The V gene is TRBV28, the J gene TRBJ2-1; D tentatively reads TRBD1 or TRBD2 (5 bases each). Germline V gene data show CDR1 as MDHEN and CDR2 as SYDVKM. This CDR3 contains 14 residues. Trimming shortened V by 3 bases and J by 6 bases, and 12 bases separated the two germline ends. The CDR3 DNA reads TGTGCCAGCAGTTTGTGGGGGACGAGCAATGAGCAGTTCTTC. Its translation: CASSLWGTSNEQFF.

The CDR3 coding sequence is TGCGCCAGCAGCCAACCGCATTCGATTAGGACGAACACCGGGGAGCTGTTTTTT. This sequence encodes CASSQPHSIRTNTGELFF. V usage is TRBV4-1 and J usage is TRBJ2-2; D gene uncertain. The V end lost 2 bases, the J end lost 0 bases, and 16 bases lay between the germline ends. The CDR3 spans 18 residues. Germline CDR1 reads MGHRA; CDR2 reads YSYEKL.

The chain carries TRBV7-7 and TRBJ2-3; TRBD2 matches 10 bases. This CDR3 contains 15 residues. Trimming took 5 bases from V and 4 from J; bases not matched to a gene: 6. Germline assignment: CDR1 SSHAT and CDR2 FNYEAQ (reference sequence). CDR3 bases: TGTGCCAGCAGCCGCCTAGCGGGAGCTGCAGATACGCAGTATTTT. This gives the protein CASSRLAGAADTQYF.

CDR3 in DNA: TGTGCCAGCGCGGGGTTCAGCTCCTACAATGAGCAGTTCTTC. This encodes CASAGFSSYNEQFF. V is TRBV9 and J is TRBJ2-1, with a weak D call TRBD2 (6 bases). The CDR3 totals 14 residues. Trimming took off 7 bases at V and 0 bases at J, with 11 bases between the two ends. Germline CDR1 reads SGDLS; CDR2 reads YYNGEE.

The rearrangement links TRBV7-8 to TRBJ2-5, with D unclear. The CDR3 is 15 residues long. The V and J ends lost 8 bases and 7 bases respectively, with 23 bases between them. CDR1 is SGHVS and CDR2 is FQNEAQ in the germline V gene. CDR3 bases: TGTGCCAGCTCCCTCGACCCATCCCCCGCCGGGACCCAGTACTTC. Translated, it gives CASSLDPSPAGTQYF.

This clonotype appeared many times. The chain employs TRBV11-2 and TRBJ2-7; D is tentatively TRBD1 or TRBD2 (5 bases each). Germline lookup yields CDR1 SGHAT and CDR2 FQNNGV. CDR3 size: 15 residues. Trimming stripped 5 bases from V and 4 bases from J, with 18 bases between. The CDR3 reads CASSRYRGEGYEQYF. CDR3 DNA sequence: TGTGCCAGCAGCCGATACCGAGGGGAAGGATACGAGCAGTACTTC.

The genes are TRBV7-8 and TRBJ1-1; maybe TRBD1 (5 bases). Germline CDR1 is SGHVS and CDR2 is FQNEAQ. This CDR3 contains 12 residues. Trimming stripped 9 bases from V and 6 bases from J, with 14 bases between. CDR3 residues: CASSGRVAEAFF. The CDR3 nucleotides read TGTGCCAGTTCAGGGCGAGTCGCTGAAGCTTTCTTT.

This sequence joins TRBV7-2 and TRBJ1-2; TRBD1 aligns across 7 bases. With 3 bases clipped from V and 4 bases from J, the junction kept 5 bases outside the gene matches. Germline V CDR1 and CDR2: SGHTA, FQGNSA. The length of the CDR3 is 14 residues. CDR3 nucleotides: TGTGCCAGCAGCTTCGCAGACAGGGCCTATGGCTACACCTTC. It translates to CASSFADRAYGYTF. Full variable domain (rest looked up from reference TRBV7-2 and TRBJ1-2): GAGVSQSPSNKVTEKGKDVELRCDPISGHTALYWYRQSLGQGLEFLIYFQGNSAPDKSGLPSDRFSAERTGGSVSTLTIQRTQQEDSAVYLCASSFADRAYGYTFGSGTRLTVV.

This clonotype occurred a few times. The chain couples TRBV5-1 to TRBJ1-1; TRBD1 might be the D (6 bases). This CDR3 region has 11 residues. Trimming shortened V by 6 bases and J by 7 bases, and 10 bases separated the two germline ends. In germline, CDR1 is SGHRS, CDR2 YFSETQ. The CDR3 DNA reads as TGCGCCAGCACCTTCAGGGGTGAAGCTTTCTTT. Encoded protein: CASTFRGEAFF.

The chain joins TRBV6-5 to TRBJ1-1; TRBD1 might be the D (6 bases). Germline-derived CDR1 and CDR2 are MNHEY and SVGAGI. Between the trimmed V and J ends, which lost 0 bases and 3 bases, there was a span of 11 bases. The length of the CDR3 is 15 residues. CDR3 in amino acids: CASSYSIRGDTEAFF. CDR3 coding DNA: TGTGCCAGCAGTTACTCGATTAGGGGGGACACTGAAGCTTTCTTT.